The clone carrying this TCR beta chain appeared a few times. Its target is unknown. These data originate in a study of T cells in Graves' hyperthyroidism and ophthalmopathy. Across the whole study: Blood from the periphery was taken at initial diagnosis, before any treatment. Study-level points and caveats: Before onset, ophthalmopathy was predicted by the model a median around 6 months earlier.

Researchers amplified the TCR beta CDR3 regions from RNA transcripts. Initially, a first-round RT-PCR of the TCR CDR3 employed the HTBI primer set. Each CDR3 protein gets one entry after TCRdb re-called the multiplex PCR reads with MiXCR. The sample lists a few hundred thousand distinct CDR3 sequences, less than 25% occurring once. Those patients with uncontrolled infection, other autoimmune disease, pregnancy or lactation were excluded. Cells are PBMCs isolated from over 7.5 ml of fresh blood. Sequencing used blood. The sequence was obtained from a man younger than 35 with Graves' hyperthyroidism.

CDR3 in DNA: TGTGCCAGCAGCCCGGGACCGGCGGGGGAGCAGTACTTC. This gives the protein CASSPGPAGEQYF. The V and J genes are TRBV7-2 and TRBJ2-7; maybe TRBD2 (6 bases). V lost 5 bases to trimming and J lost 7 bases, with 15 bases between them. The CDR3 is 13 residues long. CDR1 is SGHTA, CDR2 FQGNSA, per germline.